This TCR beta chain was captured by sequencing in a study of shared clonotypes between healthy human individuals. Study in general: CD8 memory received one plate per donor, CD8 naive two, CD4 memory three and CD4 naive three. The study, taken as a whole, reports: Compared with memory subsets, naive subsets generally had larger estimated richness.

A CD45RA-negative memory subset and a CD45RA+ naive subset were separated from the CD4+ cells. It was around 220 ng DNA, 25,000 to 35,000 T cell genomes, that sorted-subset replicate PCRs used. Sequenced by immunoSEQ multiplex PCR; TCRdb stores in-frame clones only, minus some. Of around 700,000 clones in the sample, about 80% were seen once. Germline V gene data show CDR1 as ENHRY and CDR2 as SYGVKD. The CDR3 spans 15 residues. Trimming pared 6 bases from V and 4 bases from J, leaving 16 bases between. This clone was counted ten times or more. Its matching antigen is unknown. The sample taken for sequencing was memory CD4+ T cells sorted from blood. The subset was: CD45RA-negative fraction. The sequence was obtained from a woman aged 30 to 39 in good health. This chain connects TRBV10-3 to TRBJ1-5; D is unclear. The CDR3 DNA follows: TGTGCCATCAGCCAGGACTCTGGAGGTAATCAGCCCCAGCATTTT. Its translation is CAISQDSGGNQPQHF.